This entry lists 2 T cell receptor beta chains sequenced from one sample in a study of blood T cell repertoires in COVID-19. Assay used: immunoSEQ multiplex PCR; TCRdb lists only in-frame clones, some missing. The sample includes around 100,000 clones, roughly four fifths of them seen just once. Sequenced material: peripheral blood. Every receptor here comes from a man aged 55 to 70 with acute or convalescent COVID-19.

Here the CDR3 reads CASSPRTGTGSGANVLTF. CDR3 DNA sequence: TGTGCCAGCAGCCCACGGACCGGGACAGGCTCTGGGGCCAACGTCCTGACTTTC. The chain links TRBV5-6 to TRBJ2-6; TRBD1 matches 8 bases. Germline V gene lookup returns CDR1 SGHDT and CDR2 YYEEEE. The CDR3 loop spans 18 amino acids. The J segment lost 0 bases and the V segment lost 4 bases, leaving 9 bases of the junction unmatched.

This clone was detected once. The chain carries TRBV7-8 and TRBJ2-5, with 11 nucleotides matching TRBD2. Germline CDR1 is SGHVS and CDR2 is FQNEAQ. This CDR3 is built from 16 residues. The trim removed 2 bases at V and 5 bases at J, leaving 7 bases unmatched. CDR3 residues: CASSLYSGGGRETQYF. Here the CDR3 DNA reads TGTGCCAGCAGCTTATATAGCGGGGGGGGTAGGGAGACCCAGTACTTC.